This T cell receptor beta chain emerged from a study of blood T cell repertoires in COVID-19. The wider study: The United States, Italy and Spain were the sources of the acute and convalescent COVID-19 samples.

CDR1 and CDR2 from the germline V gene are SGHDT and YYEEEE. This CDR3 is built from 16 residues. Trimming removed 2 bases from V and 4 bases from J; junction bases left unmatched: 4. The table came from immunoSEQ multiplex PCR; TCRdb's copy has only in-frame clones and leaves some out. The sample holds a few hundred thousand clones, around nine tenths seen once. This chain connects TRBV5-6 to TRBJ2-1; TRBD2 matches 12 bases. The sequencing sample was made of peripheral blood. The TCR sequence derives from a man between 60 and 70 years old with acute or convalescent COVID-19. For the CDR3, the DNA is TGTGCCAGCAGCTTACAACTAGCGGGGGGTTACAATGAGCAGTTCTTC. It yields the protein CASSLQLAGGYNEQFF.